These T cell receptor beta chains were read from a single sample in a study of blood T cell repertoires in COVID-19. Sequencing was performed with immunoSEQ multiplex PCR; in TCRdb, only in-frame clones are kept and a portion is missing. The profile shows around 72,000 clones, 88% of them singletons. Sequencing was performed on peripheral blood. The origin of the receptors is a man aged 50-60 years with acute or convalescent COVID-19. CDR3s include the opening cysteine and the closing phenylalanine or tryptophan. D genes are given only for firm matches. The size of a clone is reported for some rows only, either as once, few or many, or as a class for expanded clones.

j_gene	abundance	d_gene	v_gene	len	CDR3nt	CDR3aa
TRBJ1-2	-	TRBD1	TRBV6-5	14	TGTGCCAGCAGGCAGACAGGGGAGATCTATGGCTACACCTTC	CASRQTGEIYGYTF
TRBJ2-6	-	-	TRBV24-1	16	TGTGCCACCACAGGGGTCGACTACTCTGGGGCCAACGTCCTGACTTTC	CATTGVDYSGANVLTF
TRBJ2-7	few	-	TRBV9	13	TGTGCCAGCAGCGTAGACACCGACTACGAGCAGTACTTC	CASSVDTDYEQYF
TRBJ1-6	-	TRBD1	TRBV5-4	15	TGTGCCAGCAGCCCGGACAGGGGACACAATTCACCCCTCCACTTT	CASSPDRGHNSPLHF
TRBJ2-7	-	TRBD1	TRBV9	14	TGTGCCAGCAGCGCCGGGACAGGGACATACGAGCAGTACTTC	CASSAGTGTYEQYF
TRBJ1-5	-	-	TRBV7-3	13	TGTGCCAGCAGTTCAGGGTCAGGTCAGCCCCAGCATTTT	CASSSGSGQPQHF
TRBJ1-6	-	-	TRBV2	15	TGTGCCAGCAGCGCAACCGGGACCTATAATTCACCCCTCCACTTT	CASSATGTYNSPLHF
TRBJ1-5	-	-	TRBV2	15	TGTGCCAGCAGTTCCACCGGGTCTGGGAATCAGCCCCAGCATTTT	CASSSTGSGNQPQHF
TRBJ1-2	-	-	TRBV6-1	13	TGTGCCAGCAGTGAGACAGGTTCAGATGGCTACACCTTC	CASSETGSDGYTF
TRBJ1-1	-	TRBD1	TRBV6-6	13	TGTGCCAGCGGGACAGGGCTGAACACTGAAGCTTTCTTT	CASGTGLNTEAFF
TRBJ1-4	-	TRBD1	TRBV12-3/TRBV12-4	13	TGTGCCAGCAGTTTAAGGTCAGGGGGAAAACTGTTTTTT	CASSLRSGGKLFF
TRBJ2-7	-	TRBD1	TRBV5-1	15	TGCGCCAGCAGTACCGGGACAGGGAGTTTCTACGAGCAGTACTTC	CASSTGTGSFYEQYF
TRBJ1-1	-	-	TRBV5-5	14	TGTGCCAGCAGCTTGTGGGAGGGAGACACTGAAGCTTTCTTT	CASSLWEGDTEAFF
TRBJ2-2	-	-	TRBV4-1	16	TGCGCCAGCAGCCAAGAATTAACAGCATTAGCCGGGGAGCTGTTTTTT	CASSQELTALAGELFF
TRBJ2-7	-	-	TRBV6-5	13	TGTGCCAGCAGTTTGGACGGGGCCTACGAGCAGTACTTC	CASSLDGAYEQYF
TRBJ1-3	-	-	TRBV5-1	13	TGCGCCAGCAGCTTGGACGGTGGAAACACCATATATTTT	CASSLDGGNTIYF
TRBJ2-3	-	TRBD2	TRBV4-1	16	TGCGCCAGCAGCCTCGAGACTAGCGGGGGTACAGATACGCAGTATTTT	CASSLETSGGTDTQYF
TRBJ2-1	-	TRBD1	TRBV19	14	TGTGCCAGTAAAACAGGGGCCAACCACAATGAGCAGTTCTTC	CASKTGANHNEQFF
TRBJ2-3	-	-	TRBV6-5	12	TGTGCCAGCAGTACGCACAGGGCAGCGCAGTATTTT	CASSTHRAAQYF
TRBJ1-2	-	TRBD1	TRBV19	14	TGTGCCAGTAGTATAGGATCGACAGGGGCCGGCTACACCTTC	CASSIGSTGAGYTF
TRBJ2-7	-	-	TRBV3-1/TRBV3-2	15	TGTGCCAGCAGCCACCCTGGGGCAGTTACCTACGAGCAGTACTTC	CASSHPGAVTYEQYF
TRBJ1-5	-	TRBD1	TRBV27	15	TGTGCCAGCAGTTTACTGGGACAGGAAAATCAGCCCCAGCATTTT	CASSLLGQENQPQHF
TRBJ1-1	-	-	TRBV29-1	13	TGCAGCGTCGTCCGGGGGGGGGACACTGAAGCTTTCTTT	CSVVRGGDTEAFF
TRBJ2-5	-	TRBD2	TRBV19	16	TGTGCCAGTATTGTCTCGCGGGGGGCATTTGAAGAGACCCAGTACTTC	CASIVSRGAFEETQYF
TRBJ2-3	-	TRBD1	TRBV5-1	17	TGCGCCAGCACCTTATACCCGGACAGGTTTGGGTCAGATACGCAGTATTTT	CASTLYPDRFGSDTQYF
TRBJ2-3	-	-	TRBV7-8	14	TGTGCCAGCAGCTTATTTACAGTGACAGATACGCAGTATTTT	CASSLFTVTDTQYF
TRBJ2-3	-	TRBD1	TRBV5-1	15	TGCGCCAGCAGCTACGGACAGGTCCGGCGGGATACGCAGTATTTT	CASSYGQVRRDTQYF
TRBJ1-6	-	-	TRBV5-4	12	TGTGCCAGCAGCTTGGCTGATTCACCCCTCCACTTT	CASSLADSPLHF
TRBJ2-3	-	TRBD2	TRBV7-6	16	TGTGCCAGCAGCTCCCTAGCGGGGCCTAGCACAGATACGCAGTATTTT	CASSSLAGPSTDTQYF
TRBJ2-5	-	-	TRBV7-9	19	TGTGCCAGCAGCTTAGTCCAGGGGACATTTTTCAGAAGGCCGGAGACCCAGTACTTC	CASSLVQGTFFRRPETQYF
TRBJ2-1	once	TRBD1	TRBV5-1	16	TGCGCCAGCAGCTCTTCCGGGACAGGGGGATACAATGAGCAGTTCTTC	CASSSSGTGGYNEQFF
TRBJ2-1	-	TRBD1	TRBV6-4	12	TGTGCCAGCAAGTCAGGGGGCAATGAGCAGTTCTTC	CASKSGGNEQFF
TRBJ1-1	-	TRBD1	TRBV19	13	TGTGCCACCACGGGACAGAGGAACACTGAAGCTTTCTTT	CATTGQRNTEAFF
TRBJ1-2	-	-	TRBV19	15	TGTGCCAGTAGCCGGGTGAAGGTGGAGCCCTATGGCTACACCTTC	CASSRVKVEPYGYTF
TRBJ1-5	-	TRBD1	TRBV6-5	13	TGTGCCAGCACACAGGGGTCGACTCAGCCCCAGCATTTT	CASTQGSTQPQHF
TRBJ2-1	-	TRBD2	TRBV10-3	15	TGTGCCATCAGTGAGGGGACTAGCGGGGGGGATGAGCAGTTCTTC	CAISEGTSGGDEQFF
TRBJ2-1	-	TRBD2	TRBV5-1	17	TGCGCCAGCCGACTAGCGCGGGGGGGCGTTTCTTCCAATGAGCAGTTCTTC	CASRLARGGVSSNEQFF
TRBJ2-7	-	TRBD2	TRBV29-1	15	TGCAGCGTTGCGGAGGGACTAGCGGGGGGCTACGAGCAGTACTTC	CSVAEGLAGGYEQYF
TRBJ1-3	-	TRBD1	TRBV9	15	TGTGCCAGCAGACGTAGGACAGGGCAAAGAAACACCATATATTTT	CASRRRTGQRNTIYF
TRBJ2-7	-	TRBD1	TRBV7-9	15	TGTGCCAGCAGCAAACAGGGGTCGTGGGACTACGAGCAGTACTTC	CASSKQGSWDYEQYF
TRBJ2-2	-	-	TRBV4-1	13	TGCGCCAGCAGCCAACTAGGGGCCGGGGAGCTGTTTTTT	CASSQLGAGELFF
TRBJ1-1	-	TRBD1	TRBV19	14	TGTGCCAGTAGTAGTCACCGGGACAGGGGATTAGCTTTCTTT	CASSSHRDRGLAFF
TRBJ2-5	-	-	TRBV12-5	15	TGTGCTAGTGGTTTGGTCAGGGGTGGGGGAGAGACCCAGTACTTC	CASGLVRGGGETQYF
TRBJ2-5	-	-	TRBV23-1	16	TGCGCCAGCAGTCTCCGTGAAGGGGATAACCAAGAGACCCAGTACTTC	CASSLREGDNQETQYF
TRBJ1-2	-	-	TRBV12-5	15	TGTGCTAGTGGTTTGGTGTTAGGGGGTGGGGATGGCTACACCTTC	CASGLVLGGGDGYTF
TRBJ2-3	-	-	TRBV7-9	14	TGTGCCAGCAGCTTAGCGCTAAACACAGATACGCAGTATTTT	CASSLALNTDTQYF
TRBJ2-7	-	TRBD2	TRBV4-1	15	TGCGCCAGCAGCCAATCGGCGGGGGGATCCTACGAGCAGTACTTC	CASSQSAGGSYEQYF
TRBJ2-1	few	-	TRBV24-1	13	TGTGCCACCAGTGACCCCATGTACAATGAGCAGTTCTTC	CATSDPMYNEQFF
TRBJ2-3	-	TRBD1	TRBV5-1	15	TGCGCCAGCAGCCTAGGGACAGCTAGCACAGATACGCAGTATTTT	CASSLGTASTDTQYF
TRBJ2-1	-	TRBD1	TRBV6-5	15	TGTGCCAGCAGTAGGGGACAGGGGAATTTAAATGAGCAGTTCTTC	CASSRGQGNLNEQFF
TRBJ2-2	-	-	TRBV7-7	17	TGTGCTAGCAGCTTAGACTCCAGGGGCGCGTACACCGGGGAGCTGTTTTTT	CASSLDSRGAYTGELFF
TRBJ1-1	-	TRBD1	TRBV12-3/TRBV12-4	13	TGTGCCAGCAGGAGACAGGGGGTCACTGAAGCTTTCTTT	CASRRQGVTEAFF